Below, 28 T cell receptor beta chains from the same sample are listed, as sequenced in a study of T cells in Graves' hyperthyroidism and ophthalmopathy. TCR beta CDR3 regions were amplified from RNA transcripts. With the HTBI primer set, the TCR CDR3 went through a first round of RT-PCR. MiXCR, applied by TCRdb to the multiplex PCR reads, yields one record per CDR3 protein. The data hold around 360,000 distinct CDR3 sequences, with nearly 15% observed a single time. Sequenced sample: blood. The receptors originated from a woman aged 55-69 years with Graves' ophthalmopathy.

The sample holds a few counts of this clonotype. The CDR3 region has the DNA TGTGCCAGCAGAAAAATACCCCAAGAGACCCAGTACTTC. This codes for CASRKIPQETQYF. V gene TRBV12-3 or TRBV12-4 combines with J gene TRBJ2-5; D unclear. Trimming removed 6 bases at V and 1 base at J, with 9 bases between. The CDR3 has 13 residues.

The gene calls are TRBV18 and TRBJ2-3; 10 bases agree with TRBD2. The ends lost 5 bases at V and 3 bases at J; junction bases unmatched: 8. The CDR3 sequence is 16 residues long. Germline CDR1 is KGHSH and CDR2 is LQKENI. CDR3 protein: CASSSLAGARTDTQYF. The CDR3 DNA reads TGTGCCAGCTCATCCCTAGCGGGAGCGAGGACAGATACGCAGTATTTT. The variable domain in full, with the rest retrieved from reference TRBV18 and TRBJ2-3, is NAGVMQNPRHLVRRRGQEARLRCSPMKGHSHVYWYRQLPEEGLKFMVYLQKENIIDESGMPKERFSAEFPKEGPSILRIQQVVRGDSAAYFCASSSLAGARTDTQYFGPGTRLTVL.

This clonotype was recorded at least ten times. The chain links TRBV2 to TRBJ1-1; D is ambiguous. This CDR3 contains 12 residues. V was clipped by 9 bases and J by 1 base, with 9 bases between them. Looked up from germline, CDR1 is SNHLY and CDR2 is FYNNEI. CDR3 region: CARKNANTEAFF. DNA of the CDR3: TGTGCCAGGAAAAACGCGAACACTGAAGCTTTCTTT.

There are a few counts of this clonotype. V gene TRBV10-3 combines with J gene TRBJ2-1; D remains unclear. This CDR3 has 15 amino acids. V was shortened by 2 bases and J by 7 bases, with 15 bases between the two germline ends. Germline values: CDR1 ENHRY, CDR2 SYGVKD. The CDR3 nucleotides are TGTGCCATCAGTGAGATCAGCAAAGCAGGTAATGAGCAGTTCTTC. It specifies CAISEISKAGNEQFF.

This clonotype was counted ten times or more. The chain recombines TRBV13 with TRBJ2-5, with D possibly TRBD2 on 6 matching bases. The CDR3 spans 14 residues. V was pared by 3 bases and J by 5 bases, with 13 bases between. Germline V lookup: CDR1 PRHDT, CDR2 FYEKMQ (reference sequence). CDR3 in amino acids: CASSFSLGGETQYF. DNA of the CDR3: TGTGCCAGCAGCTTCTCGCTGGGAGGTGAGACCCAGTACTTC.

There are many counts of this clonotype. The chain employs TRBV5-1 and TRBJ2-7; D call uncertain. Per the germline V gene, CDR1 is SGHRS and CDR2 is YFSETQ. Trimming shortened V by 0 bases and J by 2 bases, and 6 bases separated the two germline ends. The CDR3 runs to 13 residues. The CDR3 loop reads CASSLESTYEQYF. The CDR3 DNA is TGCGCCAGCAGCTTGGAGAGCACCTACGAGCAGTACTTC.

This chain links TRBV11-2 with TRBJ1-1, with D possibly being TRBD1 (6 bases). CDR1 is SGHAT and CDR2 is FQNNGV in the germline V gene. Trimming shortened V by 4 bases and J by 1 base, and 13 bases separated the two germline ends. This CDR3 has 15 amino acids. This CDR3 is CASSSRGRTNTEAFF. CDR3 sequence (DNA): TGTGCCAGCAGCTCTAGGGGGAGGACGAACACTGAAGCTTTCTTT.

In DNA, the CDR3 is TGCAGTGCCTCCCTGGCTAGCGGACCCAATAATGAGCAGTTCTTC. Amino acid sequence: CSASLASGPNNEQFF. V usage is TRBV20-1 and J usage is TRBJ2-1; 7 nucleotides align to TRBD2. The V and J ends lost 6 bases and 7 bases, in that order; junction bases with no gene match: 15. The CDR3 covers 15 residues. Germline CDR1 DFQATT, CDR2 SNEGSKA (reference sequence).

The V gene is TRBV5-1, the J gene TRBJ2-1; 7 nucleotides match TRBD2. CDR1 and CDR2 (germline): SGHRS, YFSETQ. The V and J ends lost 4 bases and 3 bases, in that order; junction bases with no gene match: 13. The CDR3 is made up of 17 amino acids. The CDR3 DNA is TGCGCCAGCAGCCCTGGTGGTCTAGCGGTTAACTACAATGAGCAGTTCTTC. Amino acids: CASSPGGLAVNYNEQFF.

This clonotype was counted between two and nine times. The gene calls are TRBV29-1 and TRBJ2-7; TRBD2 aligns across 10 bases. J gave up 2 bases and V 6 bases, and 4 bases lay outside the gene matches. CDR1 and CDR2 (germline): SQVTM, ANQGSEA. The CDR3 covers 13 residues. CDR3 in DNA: TGCAGCGTGAGGACTAGCGGACCCTACGAGCAGTACTTC. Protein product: CSVRTSGPYEQYF.

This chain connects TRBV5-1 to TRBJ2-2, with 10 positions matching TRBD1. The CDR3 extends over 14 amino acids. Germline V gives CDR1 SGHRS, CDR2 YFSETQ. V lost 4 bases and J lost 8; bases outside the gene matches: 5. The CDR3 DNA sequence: TGCGCCAGCAGCACCGACAGGGGGCTGGGGGAGCTGTTTTTT. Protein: CASSTDRGLGELFF.

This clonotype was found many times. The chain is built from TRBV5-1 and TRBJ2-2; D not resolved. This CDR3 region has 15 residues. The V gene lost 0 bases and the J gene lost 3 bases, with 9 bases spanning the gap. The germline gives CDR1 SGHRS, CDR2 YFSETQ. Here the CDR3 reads CASSLAPPYTGELFF. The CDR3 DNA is TGCGCCAGCAGCTTGGCACCACCCTACACCGGGGAGCTGTTTTTT.

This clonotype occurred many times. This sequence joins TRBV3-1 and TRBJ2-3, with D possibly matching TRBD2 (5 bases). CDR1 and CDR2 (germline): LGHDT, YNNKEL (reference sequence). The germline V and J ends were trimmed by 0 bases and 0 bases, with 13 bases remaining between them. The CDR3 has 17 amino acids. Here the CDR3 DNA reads TGTGCCAGCAGCCAAGATATTTCGGGAACTAGCACAGATACGCAGTATTTT. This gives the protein CASSQDISGTSTDTQYF.

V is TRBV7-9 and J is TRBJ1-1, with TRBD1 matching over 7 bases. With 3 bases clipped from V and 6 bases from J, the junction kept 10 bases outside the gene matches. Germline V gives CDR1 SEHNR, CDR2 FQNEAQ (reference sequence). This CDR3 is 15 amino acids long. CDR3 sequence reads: CASSFPTGRRAEAFF. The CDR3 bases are TGTGCCAGCAGCTTTCCGACAGGGAGACGGGCTGAAGCTTTCTTT.

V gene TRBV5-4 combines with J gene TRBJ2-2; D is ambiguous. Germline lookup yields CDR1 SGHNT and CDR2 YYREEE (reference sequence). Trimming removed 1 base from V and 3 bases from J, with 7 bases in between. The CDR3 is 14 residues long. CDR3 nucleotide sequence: TGTGCCAGCAGCTTGATGGGATACACCGGGGAGCTGTTTTTT. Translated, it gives CASSLMGYTGELFF.

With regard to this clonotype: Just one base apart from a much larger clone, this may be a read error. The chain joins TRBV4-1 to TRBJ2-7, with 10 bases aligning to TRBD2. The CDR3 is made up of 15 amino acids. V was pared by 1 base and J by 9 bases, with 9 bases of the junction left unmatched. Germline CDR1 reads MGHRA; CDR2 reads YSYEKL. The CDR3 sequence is CASSQGSGSGGGQYF. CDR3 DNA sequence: TGCGCCAGCAGCCAAGGTAGCGGGAGCGGGGGGGGGCAGTACTTC.

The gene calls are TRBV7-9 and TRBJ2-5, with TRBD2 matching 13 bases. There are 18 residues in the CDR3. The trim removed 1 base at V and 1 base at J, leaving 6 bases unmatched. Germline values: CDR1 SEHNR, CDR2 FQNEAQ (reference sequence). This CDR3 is CASSLGRLAGGSQETQYF. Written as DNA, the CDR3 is TGTGCCAGCAGCTTAGGGAGACTAGCGGGAGGTTCCCAAGAGACCCAGTACTTC.

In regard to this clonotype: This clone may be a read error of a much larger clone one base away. CDR3 DNA: TGTGCCTGGAGCGGGCAGGGTCGTTCGAACACCGTGGAGCTGTTTTTT. It encodes CAWSGQGRSNTVELFF. The chain links TRBV30 to TRBJ2-2; D possibly corresponds to TRBD1 (5 bases). From germline, CDR1 is GTSNPN and CDR2 SVGIG (reference sequence). This CDR3 comprises 16 residues.

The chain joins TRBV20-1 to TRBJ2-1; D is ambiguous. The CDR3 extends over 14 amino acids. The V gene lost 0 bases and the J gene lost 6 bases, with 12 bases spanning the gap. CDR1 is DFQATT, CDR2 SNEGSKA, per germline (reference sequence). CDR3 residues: CSARDDQSGNEQFF. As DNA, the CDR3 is TGCAGTGCTAGAGATGATCAGAGTGGCAATGAGCAGTTCTTC.

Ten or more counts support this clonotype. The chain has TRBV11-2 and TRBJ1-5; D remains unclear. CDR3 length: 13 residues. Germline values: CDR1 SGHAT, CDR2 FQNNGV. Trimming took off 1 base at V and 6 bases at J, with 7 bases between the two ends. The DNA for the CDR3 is TGTGCCAGCAGCTTAGCTGCTGGTCAGCCCCAGCATTTT. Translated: CASSLAAGQPQHF.

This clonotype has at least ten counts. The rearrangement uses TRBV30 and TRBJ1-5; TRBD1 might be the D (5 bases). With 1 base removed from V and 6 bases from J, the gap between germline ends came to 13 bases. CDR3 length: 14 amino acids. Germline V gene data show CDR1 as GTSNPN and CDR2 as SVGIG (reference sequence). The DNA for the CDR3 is TGTGCCTGGAGTGCGGGACGGTTTAGTCAGCCCCAGCATTTT. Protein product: CAWSAGRFSQPQHF.

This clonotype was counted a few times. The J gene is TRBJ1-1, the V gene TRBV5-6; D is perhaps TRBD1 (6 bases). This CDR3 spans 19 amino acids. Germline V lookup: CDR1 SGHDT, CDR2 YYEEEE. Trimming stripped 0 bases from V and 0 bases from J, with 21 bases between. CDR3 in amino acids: CASSLGPSTMTGLNTEAFF. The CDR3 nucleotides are TGTGCCAGCAGCTTGGGCCCTTCCACAATGACAGGACTGAACACTGAAGCTTTCTTT. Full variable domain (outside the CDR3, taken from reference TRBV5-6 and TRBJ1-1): DAGVTQSPTHLIKTRGQQVTLRCSPKSGHDTVSWYQQALGQGPQFIFQYYEEEERQRGNFPDRFSGHQFPNYSSELNVNALLLGDSALYLCASSLGPSTMTGLNTEAFFGQGTRLTVV.

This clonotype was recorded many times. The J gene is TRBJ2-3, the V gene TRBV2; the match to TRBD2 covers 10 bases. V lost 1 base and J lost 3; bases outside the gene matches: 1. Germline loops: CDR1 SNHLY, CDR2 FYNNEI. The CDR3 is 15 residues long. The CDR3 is CASSEDSGRTDTQYF. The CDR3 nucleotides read TGTGCCAGCAGTGAAGATAGCGGGAGGACAGATACGCAGTATTTT.

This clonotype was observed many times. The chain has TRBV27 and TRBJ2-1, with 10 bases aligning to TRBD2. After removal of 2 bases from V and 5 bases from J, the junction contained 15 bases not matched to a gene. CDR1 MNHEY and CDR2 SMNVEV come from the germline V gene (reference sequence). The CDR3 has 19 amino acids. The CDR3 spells CASSLRTPREAGGNNEQFF. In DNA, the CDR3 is TGTGCCAGCAGTTTAAGGACGCCAAGGGAAGCGGGAGGGAACAATGAGCAGTTCTTC.

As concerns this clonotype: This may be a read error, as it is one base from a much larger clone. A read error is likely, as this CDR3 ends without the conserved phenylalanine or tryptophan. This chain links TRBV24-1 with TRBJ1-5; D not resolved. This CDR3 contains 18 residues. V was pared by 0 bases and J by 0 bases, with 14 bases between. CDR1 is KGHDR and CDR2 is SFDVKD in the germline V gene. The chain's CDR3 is CATSDLRLGRASNQPQHS. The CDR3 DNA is TGTGCCACCAGTGATTTGCGGTTGGGGAGAGCTAGCAATCAGCCCCAGCATTCT.

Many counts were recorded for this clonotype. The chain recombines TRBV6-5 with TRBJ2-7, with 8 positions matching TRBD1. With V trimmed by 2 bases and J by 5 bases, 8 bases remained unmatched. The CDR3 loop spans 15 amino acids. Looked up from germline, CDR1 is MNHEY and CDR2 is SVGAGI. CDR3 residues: CASSYRTGKKNEQYF. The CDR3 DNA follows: TGTGCCAGCAGTTACAGGACAGGGAAGAAGAACGAGCAGTACTTC.

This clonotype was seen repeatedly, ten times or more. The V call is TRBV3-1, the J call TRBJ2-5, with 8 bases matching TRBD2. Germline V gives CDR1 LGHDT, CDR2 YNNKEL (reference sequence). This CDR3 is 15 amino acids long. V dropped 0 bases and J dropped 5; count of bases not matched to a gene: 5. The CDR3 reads CASSQERGRWETQYF. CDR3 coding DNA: TGTGCCAGCAGCCAAGAGCGCGGGAGGTGGGAGACCCAGTACTTC.

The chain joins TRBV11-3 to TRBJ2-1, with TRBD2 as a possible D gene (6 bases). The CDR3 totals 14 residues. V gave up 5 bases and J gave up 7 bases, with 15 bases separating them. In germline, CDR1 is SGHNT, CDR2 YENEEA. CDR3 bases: TGTGCCAGCAGCGGGTTTGGAGGGGAAAATGAGCAGTTCTTC. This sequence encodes CASSGFGGENEQFF.